This T cell receptor (beta chain) was sequenced for a study of technical replicates of blood from several donors. TCRdb's table, derived via immunoSEQ multiplex PCR, lists solely in-frame clones and lacks some. Seen here are under 80,000 clones, 75% to 95% observed once, and the top ten hold about 0.35%. The junction had 0 bases not matched to a gene; V was cut back by 1 base and J by 12 bases. The CDR3 is made up of 13 amino acids. The germline gives CDR1 SEHNR, CDR2 FQNEAQ (reference sequence). Sequenced material: T cells isolated from PBMCs. The TCR was taken from a human donor in good health. Some clones in this sample may be carry-over from other donors' samples. The genes are TRBV7-9 and TRBJ2-1, with 13 bases matching TRBD2. CDR3 region: CASSLGLAGGQFF. The DNA of the CDR3 is TGTGCCAGCAGCTTAGGACTAGCGGGAGGGCAGTTCTTC. The full variable domain, in which reference TRBV7-9 and TRBJ2-1 provide the parts outside the CDR3, is DTGVSQNPRHKITKRGQNVTFRCDPISEHNRLYWYRQTLGQGPEFLTYFQNEAQLEKSRLLSDRFSAERPKGSFSTLEIQRTEQGDSAMYLCASSLGLAGGQFFGPGTRLTVL.